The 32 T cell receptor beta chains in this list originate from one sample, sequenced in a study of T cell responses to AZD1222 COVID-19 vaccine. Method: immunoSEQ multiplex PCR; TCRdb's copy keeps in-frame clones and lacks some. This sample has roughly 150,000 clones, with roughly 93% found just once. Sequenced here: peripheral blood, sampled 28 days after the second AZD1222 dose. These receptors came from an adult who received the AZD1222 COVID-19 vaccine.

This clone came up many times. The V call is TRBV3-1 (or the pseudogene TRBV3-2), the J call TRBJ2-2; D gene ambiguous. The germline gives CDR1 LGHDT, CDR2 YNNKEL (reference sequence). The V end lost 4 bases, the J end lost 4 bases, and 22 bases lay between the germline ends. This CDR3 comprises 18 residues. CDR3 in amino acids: CASSPPGTLKLSTGELFF. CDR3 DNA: TGTGCCAGCAGCCCCCCAGGTACACTCAAGTTAAGCACCGGGGAGCTGTTTTTT.

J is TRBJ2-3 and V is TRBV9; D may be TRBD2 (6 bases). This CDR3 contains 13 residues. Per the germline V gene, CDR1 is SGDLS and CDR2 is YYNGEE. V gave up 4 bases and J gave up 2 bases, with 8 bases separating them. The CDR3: CASSPGDTDTQYF. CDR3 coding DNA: TGTGCCAGCAGCCCGGGGGACACAGATACGCAGTATTTT.

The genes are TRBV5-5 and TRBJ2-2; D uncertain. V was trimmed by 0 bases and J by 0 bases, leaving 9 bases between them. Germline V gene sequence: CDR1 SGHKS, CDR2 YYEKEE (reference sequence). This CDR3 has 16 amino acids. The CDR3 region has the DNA TGTGCCAGCAGCTTGGGTCAGAATTCGAACACCGGGGAGCTGTTTTTT. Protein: CASSLGQNSNTGELFF.

The CDR3 DNA reads TGTGCCAGCAGCCAACCTCAGGGTGGAAGTGGCTACACCTTC. This encodes CASSQPQGGSGYTF. This chain uses TRBV4-2 with TRBJ1-2, with a weak D call TRBD1 (5 bases). The ends were cut back, 2 bases at V and 7 bases at J, with 14 bases in the middle. Germline assignment: CDR1 LGHNA and CDR2 YNFKEQ. The CDR3 runs to 14 residues.

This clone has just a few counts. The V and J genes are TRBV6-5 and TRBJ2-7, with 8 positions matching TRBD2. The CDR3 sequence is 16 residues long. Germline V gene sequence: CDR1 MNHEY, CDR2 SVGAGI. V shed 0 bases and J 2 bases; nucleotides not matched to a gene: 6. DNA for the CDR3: TGTGCCAGCAGTTACTCGAGATTAGCGGGGACCTACGAGCAGTACTTC. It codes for CASSYSRLAGTYEQYF.

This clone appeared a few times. CDR3 DNA: TGTGCCAGCAGCTTACATGACAGGGTCAGGACCGGGGAGCTGTTTTTT. Its protein product is CASSLHDRVRTGELFF. V usage is TRBV11-2 and J usage is TRBJ2-2, with 7 bases identical to TRBD1. This CDR3 has 16 residues. The germline V gene encodes CDR1 SGHAT and CDR2 FQNNGV. J was trimmed by 5 bases and V by 2 bases; bases with no gene match: 8.

In nucleotides, the CDR3 is TGCGCCAGCAGTGGTTCAGGGAACACTGAAGCTTTCTTT. Amino acid sequence: CASSGSGNTEAFF. The rearrangement uses TRBV10-1 and TRBJ1-1; D call uncertain. The CDR3 has 13 amino acids. Trimming left V 4 bases short and J 1 base short, with 7 bases between. Per the germline V gene, CDR1 is WNHNN and CDR2 is SYGVQD (reference sequence).

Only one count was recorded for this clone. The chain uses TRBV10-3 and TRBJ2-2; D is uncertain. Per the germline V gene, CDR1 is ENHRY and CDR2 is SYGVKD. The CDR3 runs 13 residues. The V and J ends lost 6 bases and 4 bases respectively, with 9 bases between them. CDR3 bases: TGTGCCATCAGCCCTGTACTCACCGGGGAGCTGTTTTTT. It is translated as CAISPVLTGELFF.

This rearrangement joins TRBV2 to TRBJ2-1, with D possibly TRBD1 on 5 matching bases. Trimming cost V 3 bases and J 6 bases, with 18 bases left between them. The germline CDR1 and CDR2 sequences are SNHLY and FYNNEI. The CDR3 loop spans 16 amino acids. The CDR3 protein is CASSDRVRSIPNEQFF. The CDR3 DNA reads TGTGCCAGCAGTGACAGGGTTAGGTCGATACCCAATGAGCAGTTCTTC.

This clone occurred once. The CDR3 nucleotides read TGTGCCAGCAGCTCTGACAGGGATTCCTATGGCTACACCTTC. It yields the protein CASSSDRDSYGYTF. The rearrangement links TRBV5-6 to TRBJ1-2; 7 bases agree with TRBD1. V lost 3 bases, J lost 4 bases, and 6 bases stayed unmatched. The CDR3 loop spans 14 amino acids. Germline V gene lookup returns CDR1 SGHDT and CDR2 YYEEEE.

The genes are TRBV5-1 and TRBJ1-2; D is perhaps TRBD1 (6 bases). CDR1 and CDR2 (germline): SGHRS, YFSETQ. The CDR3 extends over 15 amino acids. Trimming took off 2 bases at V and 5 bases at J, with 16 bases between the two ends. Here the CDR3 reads CASSFEGGASYGYTF. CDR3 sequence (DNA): TGCGCCAGCAGCTTCGAGGGGGGCGCTTCTTATGGCTACACCTTC. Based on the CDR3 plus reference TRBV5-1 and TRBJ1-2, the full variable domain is KAGVTQTPRYLIKTRGQQVTLSCSPISGHRSVSWYQQTPGQGLQFLFEYFSETQRNKGNFPGRFSGRQFSNSRSEMNVSTLELGDSALYLCASSFEGGASYGYTFGSGTRLTVV.

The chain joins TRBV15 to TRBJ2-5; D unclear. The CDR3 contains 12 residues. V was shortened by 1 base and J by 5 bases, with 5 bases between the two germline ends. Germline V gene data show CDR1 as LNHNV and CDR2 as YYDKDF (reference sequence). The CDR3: CATSRGFETQYF. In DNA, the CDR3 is TGTGCCACCAGCAGAGGGTTTGAGACCCAGTACTTC.

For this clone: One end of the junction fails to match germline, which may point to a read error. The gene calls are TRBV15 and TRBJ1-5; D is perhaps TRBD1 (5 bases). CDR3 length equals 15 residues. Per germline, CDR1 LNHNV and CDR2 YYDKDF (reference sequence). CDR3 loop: CATSRVVSPGAGPNF. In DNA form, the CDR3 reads TGTGCCACCAGCAGAGTTGTCAGCCCTGGGGCAGGGCCGAATTTT.

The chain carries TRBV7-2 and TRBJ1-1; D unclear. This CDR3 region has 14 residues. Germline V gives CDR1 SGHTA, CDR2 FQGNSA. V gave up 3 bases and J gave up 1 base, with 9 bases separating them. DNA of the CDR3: TGTGCCAGCAGCTTCAGTAATCAGAACACTGAAGCTTTCTTT. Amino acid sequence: CASSFSNQNTEAFF. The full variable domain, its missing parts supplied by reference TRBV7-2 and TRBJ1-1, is GAGVSQSPSNKVTEKGKDVELRCDPISGHTALYWYRQSLGQGLEFLIYFQGNSAPDKSGLPSDRFSAERTGGSVSTLTIQRTQQEDSAVYLCASSFSNQNTEAFFGQGTRLTVV.

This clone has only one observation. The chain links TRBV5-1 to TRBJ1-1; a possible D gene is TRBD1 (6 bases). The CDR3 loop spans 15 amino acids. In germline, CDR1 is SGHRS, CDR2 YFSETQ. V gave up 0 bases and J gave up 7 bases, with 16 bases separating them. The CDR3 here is CASSLALRGPDEAFF. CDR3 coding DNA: TGCGCCAGCAGCTTGGCCTTGCGGGGGCCGGATGAAGCTTTCTTT. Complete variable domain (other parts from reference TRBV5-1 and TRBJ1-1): KAGVTQTPRYLIKTRGQQVTLSCSPISGHRSVSWYQQTPGQGLQFLFEYFSETQRNKGNFPGRFSGRQFSNSRSEMNVSTLELGDSALYLCASSLALRGPDEAFFGQGTRLTVV.

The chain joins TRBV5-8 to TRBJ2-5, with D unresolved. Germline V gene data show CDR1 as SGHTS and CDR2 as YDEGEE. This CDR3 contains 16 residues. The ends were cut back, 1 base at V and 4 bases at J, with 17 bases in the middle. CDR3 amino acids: CASSLNGLRSVETQYF. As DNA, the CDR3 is TGTGCCAGCAGCTTGAACGGGTTGAGGTCTGTAGAGACCCAGTACTTC.

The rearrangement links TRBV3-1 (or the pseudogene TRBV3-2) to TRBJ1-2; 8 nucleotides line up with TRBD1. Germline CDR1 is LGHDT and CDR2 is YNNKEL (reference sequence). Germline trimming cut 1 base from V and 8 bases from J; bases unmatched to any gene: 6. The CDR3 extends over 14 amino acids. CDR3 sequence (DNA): TGTGCCAGCAGCCAAGGGGTGACAGGGGTCGGCTACACCTTC. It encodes CASSQGVTGVGYTF.

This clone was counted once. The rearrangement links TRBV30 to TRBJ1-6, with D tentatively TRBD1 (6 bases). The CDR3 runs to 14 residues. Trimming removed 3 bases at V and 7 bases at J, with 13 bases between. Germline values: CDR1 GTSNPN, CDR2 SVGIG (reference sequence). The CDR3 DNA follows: TGTGCCTGGAGACAGGGAGGGTGGAATTCACCCCTCCACTTT. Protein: CAWRQGGWNSPLHF.

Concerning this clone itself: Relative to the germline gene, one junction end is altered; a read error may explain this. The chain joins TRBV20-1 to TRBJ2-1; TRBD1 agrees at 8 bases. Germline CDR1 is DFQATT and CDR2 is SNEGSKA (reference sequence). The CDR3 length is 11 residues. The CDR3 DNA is TGCAGTGCTCGAGACAGGGGCGAGCAGTTCTTC. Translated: CSARDRGEQFF.

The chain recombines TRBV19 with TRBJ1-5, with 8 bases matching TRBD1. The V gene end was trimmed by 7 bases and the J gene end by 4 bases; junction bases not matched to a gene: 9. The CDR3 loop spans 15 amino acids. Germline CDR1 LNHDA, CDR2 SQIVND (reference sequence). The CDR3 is CASTTGTGINQPQHF. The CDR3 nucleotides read TGTGCCAGTACCACCGGGACAGGAATTAATCAGCCCCAGCATTTT.

The CDR3 DNA sequence: TGTGCCAGTAGTAGCGGGAGGCTTTACAATGAGCAGTTCTTC. Its protein product is CASSSGRLYNEQFF. The gene calls are TRBV19 and TRBJ2-1; 8 bases agree with TRBD2. Looked up from germline, CDR1 is LNHDA and CDR2 is SQIVND (reference sequence). The CDR3 consists of 14 residues. The junction had 3 bases not matched to a gene; V was cut back by 4 bases and J by 4 bases.

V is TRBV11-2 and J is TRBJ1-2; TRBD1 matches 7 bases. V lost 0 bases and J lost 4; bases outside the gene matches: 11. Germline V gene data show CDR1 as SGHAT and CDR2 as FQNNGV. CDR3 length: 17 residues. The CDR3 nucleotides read TGTGCCAGCAGCTTAGATAGTGGGCAACAGGGGACCTATGGCTACACCTTC. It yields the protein CASSLDSGQQGTYGYTF.

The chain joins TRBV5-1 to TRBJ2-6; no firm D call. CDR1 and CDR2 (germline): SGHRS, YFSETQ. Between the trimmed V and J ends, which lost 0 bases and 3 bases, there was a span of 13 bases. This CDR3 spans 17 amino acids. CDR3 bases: TGCGCCAGCAGCTTGGATCGGCCTGGCGGTGGGGCCAACGTCCTGACTTTC. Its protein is CASSLDRPGGGANVLTF.

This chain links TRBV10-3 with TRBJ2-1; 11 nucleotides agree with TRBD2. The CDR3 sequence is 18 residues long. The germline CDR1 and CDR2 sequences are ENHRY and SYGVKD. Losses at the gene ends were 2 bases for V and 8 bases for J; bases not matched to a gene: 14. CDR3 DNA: TGTGCCATCAGTGAGCGTATTACGACTAGCGGGGTTTGGGATGAGCAGTTCTTC. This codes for CAISERITTSGVWDEQFF.

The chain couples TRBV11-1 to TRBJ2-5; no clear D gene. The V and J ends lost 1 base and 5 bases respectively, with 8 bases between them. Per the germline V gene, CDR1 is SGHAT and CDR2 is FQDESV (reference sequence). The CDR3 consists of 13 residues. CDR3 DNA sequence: TGTGCCAGCAGCTTAGATCTATCGGAGACCCAGTACTTC. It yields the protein CASSLDLSETQYF.

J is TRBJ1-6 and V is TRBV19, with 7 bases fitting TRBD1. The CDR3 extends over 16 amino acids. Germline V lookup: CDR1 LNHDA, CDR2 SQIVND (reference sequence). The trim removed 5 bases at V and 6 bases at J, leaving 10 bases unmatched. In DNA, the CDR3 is TGTGCCAGTAGTGCCTGGACAGGCAGTGGTAATTCACCCCTCCACTTT. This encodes CASSAWTGSGNSPLHF. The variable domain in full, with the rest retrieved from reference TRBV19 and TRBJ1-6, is DGGITQSPKYLFRKEGQNVTLSCEQNLNHDAMYWYRQDPGQGLRLIYYSQIVNDFQKGDIAEGYSVSREKKESFPLTVTSAQKNPTAFYLCASSAWTGSGNSPLHFGNGTRLTVT.

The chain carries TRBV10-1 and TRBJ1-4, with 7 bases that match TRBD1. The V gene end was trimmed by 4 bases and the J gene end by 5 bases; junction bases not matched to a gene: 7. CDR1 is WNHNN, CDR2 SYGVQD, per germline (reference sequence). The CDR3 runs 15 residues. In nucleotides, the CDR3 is TGCGCCAGCAGTGCTACCGGGACAGAAAATGAAAAACTGTTTTTT. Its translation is CASSATGTENEKLFF.

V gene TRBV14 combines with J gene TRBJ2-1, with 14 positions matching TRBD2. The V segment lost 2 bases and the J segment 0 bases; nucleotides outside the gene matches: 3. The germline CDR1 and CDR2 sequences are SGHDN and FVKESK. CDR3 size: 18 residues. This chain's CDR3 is CASSQRTSGRSSYNEQFF. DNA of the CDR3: TGTGCCAGCAGCCAAAGGACTAGCGGGAGGAGCTCCTACAATGAGCAGTTCTTC. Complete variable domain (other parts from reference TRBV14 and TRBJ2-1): EAGVTQFPSHSVIEKGQTVTLRCDPISGHDNLYWYRRVMGKEIKFLLHFVKESKQDESGMPNNRFLAERTGGTYSTLKVQPAELEDSGVYFCASSQRTSGRSSYNEQFFGPGTRLTVL.

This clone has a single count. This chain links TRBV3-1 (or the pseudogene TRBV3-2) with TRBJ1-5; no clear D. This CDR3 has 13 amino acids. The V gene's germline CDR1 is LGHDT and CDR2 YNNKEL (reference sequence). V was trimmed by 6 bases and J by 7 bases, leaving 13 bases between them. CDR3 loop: CASSLDVGQPQHF. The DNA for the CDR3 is TGTGCCAGCAGTTTGGACGTTGGGCAGCCCCAGCATTTT.

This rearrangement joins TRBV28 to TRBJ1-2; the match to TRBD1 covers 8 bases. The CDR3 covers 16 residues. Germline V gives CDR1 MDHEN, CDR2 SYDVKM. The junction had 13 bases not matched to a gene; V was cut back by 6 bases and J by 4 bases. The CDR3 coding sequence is TGTGCCAGCAGGGTAGCCCCGGGACAGGAGTTCTATGGCTACACCTTC. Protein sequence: CASRVAPGQEFYGYTF.

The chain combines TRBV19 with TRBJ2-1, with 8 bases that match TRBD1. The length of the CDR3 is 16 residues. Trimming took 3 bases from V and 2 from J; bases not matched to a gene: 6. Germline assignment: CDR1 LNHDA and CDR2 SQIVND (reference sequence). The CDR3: CASSISGQGTYNEQFF. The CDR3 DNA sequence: TGTGCCAGTAGTATTTCCGGACAGGGCACCTACAATGAGCAGTTCTTC. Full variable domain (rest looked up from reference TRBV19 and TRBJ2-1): DGGITQSPKYLFRKEGQNVTLSCEQNLNHDAMYWYRQDPGQGLRLIYYSQIVNDFQKGDIAEGYSVSREKKESFPLTVTSAQKNPTAFYLCASSISGQGTYNEQFFGPGTRLTVL.

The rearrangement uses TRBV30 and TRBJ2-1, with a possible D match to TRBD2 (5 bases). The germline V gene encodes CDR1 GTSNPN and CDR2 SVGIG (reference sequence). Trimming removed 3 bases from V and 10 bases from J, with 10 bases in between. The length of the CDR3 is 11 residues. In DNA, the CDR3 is TGTGCCTGGAGCCACGGGGAGGAGCAGTTCTTC. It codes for CAWSHGEEQFF. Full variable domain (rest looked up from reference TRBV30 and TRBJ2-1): SQTIHQWPATLVQPVGSPLSLECTVEGTSNPNLYWYRQAAGRGLQLLFYSVGIGQISSEVPQNLSASRPQDRQFILSSKKLLLSDSGFYLCAWSHGEEQFFGPGTRLTVL.